A single T cell receptor beta chain is shown here with its context. Its antigen is not identified. The authors ran a second PCR of 7 to 11 cycles using a sample-barcoded 5' primer and a J-beta primer mix. TCRdb reprocessed the 5' RACE reads via MiXCR and lists one record per CDR3 protein. The data hold approximately 800,000 distinct CDR3 sequences, with roughly three fifths observed a single time. The source of the sample is a study of blood T cells in healthy people across ages. Study conclusions and caveats: Researchers said unsorted PBMCs prevented a conclusive naive versus antigen-experienced comparison. The percentage of naive T cells correlated strongly with TCR beta diversity.

J lost 6 bases, V lost 3 bases, and 9 bases had no gene match. The CDR3 contains 15 residues. Germline V gene lookup returns CDR1 LNHNV and CDR2 YYDKDF (reference sequence). V is TRBV15 and J is TRBJ2-7; 9 bases fit TRBD1. This receptor was obtained from a man aged 35-49 years in good health. Sequenced: blood. CDR3 protein: CATSRDRGITSEQYF. CDR3 sequence (DNA): TGTGCCACCAGCAGGGACAGGGGAATAACCTCCGAGCAGTACTTC. The variable domain in full, completed from reference TRBV15 and TRBJ2-7, reads DAMVIQNPRYQVTQFGKPVTLSCSQTLNHNVMYWYQQKSSQAPKLLFHYYDKDFNNEADTPDNFQSRRPNTSFCFLDIRSPGLGDTAMYLCATSRDRGITSEQYFGPGTRLTVT.